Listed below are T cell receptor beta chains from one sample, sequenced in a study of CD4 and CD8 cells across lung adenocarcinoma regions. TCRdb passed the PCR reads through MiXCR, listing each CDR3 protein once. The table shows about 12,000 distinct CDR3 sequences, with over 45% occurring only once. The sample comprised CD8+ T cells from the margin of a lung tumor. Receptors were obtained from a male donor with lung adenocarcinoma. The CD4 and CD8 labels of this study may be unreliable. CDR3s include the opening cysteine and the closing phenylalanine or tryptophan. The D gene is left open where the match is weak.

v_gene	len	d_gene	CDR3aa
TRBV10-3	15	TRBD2	CATGFGGGEGKTQYF
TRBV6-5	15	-	CASSYSRSNTDELFF
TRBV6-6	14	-	CASSSRRPRDTQYF
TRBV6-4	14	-	CASSDELGSYEQFF
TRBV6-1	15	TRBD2	CASSEWLAGAGELFF
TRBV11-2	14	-	CASSLAEGSYEQYF
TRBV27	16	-	CASGSRRGRGPDTQYF
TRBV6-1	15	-	CASSTPGADSYEQYF
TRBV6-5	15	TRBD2	CASSYSASGRNIQFF
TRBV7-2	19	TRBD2	CASSSPPLTSGIGTDTQYF
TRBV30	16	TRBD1	CAWAYRGSSGANVLTF
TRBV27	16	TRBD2	CASRALAGGTYNEQFF
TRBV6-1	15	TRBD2	CASTLRTSGSGEQFF
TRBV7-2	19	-	CASTNSSRLGGGHRDTQYF
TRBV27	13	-	CARRNRGQETQYF
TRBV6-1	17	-	CASRQGLAGVRTDKQYF
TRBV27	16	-	CASSHQGCALYGEQFF
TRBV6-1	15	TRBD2	CASTSTSGGANEQFF
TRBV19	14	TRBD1	CASKGGLVAGELFF
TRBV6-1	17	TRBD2	CASSPRSGRGPYNEQFF
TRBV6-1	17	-	CASSEGLRRRAGVSPYF
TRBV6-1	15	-	CASTPPIEGNTEAFF
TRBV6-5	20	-	CASSYPQGGTGGGIAETQYF
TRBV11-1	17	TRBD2	CASRHMWGLAPHETQYF
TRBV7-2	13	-	CASSTGRSGTQYF
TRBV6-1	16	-	CASSDAPAVRTDAQYF
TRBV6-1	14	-	CATLQAVSTDTQYF
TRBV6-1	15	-	CASSPGGGQVEKLFF
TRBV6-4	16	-	CASRDAARSSTNTQYF
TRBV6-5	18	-	CASSYSGVKTESSYEQYF
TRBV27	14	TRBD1	CASSQGASYNEQFF
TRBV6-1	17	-	CASSEGLRGRAEVTQYF
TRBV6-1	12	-	CASSEAGFGYTF
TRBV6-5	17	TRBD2	CASSYGGGMTGANVLTF
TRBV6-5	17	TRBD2	CASSYYASGSSYNEQYF
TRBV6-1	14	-	CAGSGCKAPDTQYF
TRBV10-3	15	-	CAGRTGGRGPETQYF
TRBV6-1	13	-	CASSGNTIGEQFF
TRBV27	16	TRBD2	CASRRGGGWGTDTQYF
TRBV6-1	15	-	CASRPRGTGTDMQYF
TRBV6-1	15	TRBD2	CASAILAGGEGEQYF
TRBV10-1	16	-	CASSESPGASTDTQCF
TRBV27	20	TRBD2	CASSTRRGSSGYSSYNEQFF
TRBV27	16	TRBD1	CASRETRDRGNSPLHF
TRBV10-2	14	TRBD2	CASKLAGATDTQYF
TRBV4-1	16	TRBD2	CASSPRSGAKTDTQYF
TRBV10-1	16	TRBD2	CASSVGTSGSVHEQFF
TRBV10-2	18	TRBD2	CASSEHGTSGTSTDTQYF
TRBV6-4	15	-	CASSVEEAGNNEQFF